This T cell receptor beta chain was sequenced in a study of beta chain features in type 1 diabetes. About the study: On cell yields, gender and age, patients and healthy donors were similar. Broader study findings: The similarity of naive, central memory and Treg TCRB repertoires appeared greater among patients than among healthy donors.

Isolated RNA was reverse transcribed in full, so expressed TCRB transcripts were sequenced. Method: immunoSEQ multiplex PCR; TCRdb's copy keeps in-frame clones and lacks some. The repertoire holds more than 300,000 clones, with roughly 12% as singletons. In the case of this clone: The antigen remains unidentified.

The source is a man aged 18 to 29 in good health. Sequenced: naive CD4+ T cells from blood.

DNA of the CDR3: TGTGCCAGCAGCCTTAGGACAGGGTTTTCCTACGAGCAGTACTTC. Translating gives CASSLRTGFSYEQYF. The chain is built from TRBV9 and TRBJ2-7; 8 bases fit TRBD1. The J segment lost 1 base and the V segment lost 4 bases, leaving 7 bases of the junction unmatched. The V gene's germline CDR1 is SGDLS and CDR2 YYNGEE. The CDR3 has 15 residues.